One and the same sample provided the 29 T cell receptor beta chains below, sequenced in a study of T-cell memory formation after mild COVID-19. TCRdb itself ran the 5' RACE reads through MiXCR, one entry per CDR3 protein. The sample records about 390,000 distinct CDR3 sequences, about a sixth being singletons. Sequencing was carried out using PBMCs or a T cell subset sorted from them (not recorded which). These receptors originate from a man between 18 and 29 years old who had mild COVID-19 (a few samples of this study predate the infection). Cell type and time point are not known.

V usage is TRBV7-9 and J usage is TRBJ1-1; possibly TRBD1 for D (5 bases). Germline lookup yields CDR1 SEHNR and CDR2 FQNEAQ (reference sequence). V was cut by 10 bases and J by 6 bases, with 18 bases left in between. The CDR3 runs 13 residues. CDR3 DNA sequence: TGTGCCACTACACGTTCGGGGGATTCTGAAGCTTTCTTT. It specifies CATTRSGDSEAFF.

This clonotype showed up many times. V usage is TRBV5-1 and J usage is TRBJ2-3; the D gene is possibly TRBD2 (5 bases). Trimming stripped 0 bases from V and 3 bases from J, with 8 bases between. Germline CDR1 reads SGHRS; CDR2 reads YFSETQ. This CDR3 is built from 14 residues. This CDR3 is CASSLDGDTDTQYF. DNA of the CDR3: TGCGCCAGCAGCTTGGACGGGGATACAGATACGCAGTATTTT.

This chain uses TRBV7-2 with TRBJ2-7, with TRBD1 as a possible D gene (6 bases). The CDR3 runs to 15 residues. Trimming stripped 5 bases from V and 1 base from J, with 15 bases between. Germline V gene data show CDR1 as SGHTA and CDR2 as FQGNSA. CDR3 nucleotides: TGTGCCAGCAGCATTGGACAGATTCCATCCTACGAGCAGTACTTC. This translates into CASSIGQIPSYEQYF. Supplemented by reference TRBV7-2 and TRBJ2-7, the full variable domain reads GAGVSQSPSNKVTEKGKDVELRCDPISGHTALYWYRQSLGQGLEFLIYFQGNSAPDKSGLPSDRFSAERTGGSVSTLTIQRTQQEDSAVYLCASSIGQIPSYEQYFGPGTRLTVT.

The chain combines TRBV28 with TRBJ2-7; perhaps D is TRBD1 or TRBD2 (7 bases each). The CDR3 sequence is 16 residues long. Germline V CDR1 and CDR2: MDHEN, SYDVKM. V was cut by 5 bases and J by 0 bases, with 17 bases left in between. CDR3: CASSPGGTVSSYEQYV. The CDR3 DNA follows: TGTGCCAGCAGTCCCGGGGGGACAGTGAGCTCCTACGAGCAGTACGTC.

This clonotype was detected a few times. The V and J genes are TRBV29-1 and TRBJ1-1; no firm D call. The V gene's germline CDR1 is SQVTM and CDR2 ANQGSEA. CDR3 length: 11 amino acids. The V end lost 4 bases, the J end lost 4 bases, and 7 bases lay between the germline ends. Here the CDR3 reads CSVVRSTEAFF. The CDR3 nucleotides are TGCAGCGTTGTTCGAAGCACTGAAGCTTTCTTT.

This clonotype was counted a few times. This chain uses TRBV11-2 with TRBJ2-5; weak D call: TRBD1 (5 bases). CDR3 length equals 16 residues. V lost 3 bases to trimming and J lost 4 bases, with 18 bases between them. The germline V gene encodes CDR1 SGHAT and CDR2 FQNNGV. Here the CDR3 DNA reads TGTGCCAGCAGCTTGATGACAGCACCCTTGGGAGAGACCCAGTACTTC. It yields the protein CASSLMTAPLGETQYF.

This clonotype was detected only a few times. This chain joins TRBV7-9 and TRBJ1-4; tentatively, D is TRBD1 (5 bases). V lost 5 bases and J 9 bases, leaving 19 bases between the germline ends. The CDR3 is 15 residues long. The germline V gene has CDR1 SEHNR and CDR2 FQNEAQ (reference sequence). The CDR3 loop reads CASSPPRLGRQKLFF. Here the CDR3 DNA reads TGTGCCAGCAGCCCCCCGAGGCTGGGGCGGCAAAAACTGTTTTTT.

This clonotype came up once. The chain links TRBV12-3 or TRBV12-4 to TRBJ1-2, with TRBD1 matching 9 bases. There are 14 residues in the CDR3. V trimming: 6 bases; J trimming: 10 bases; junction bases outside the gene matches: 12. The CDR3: CASSSQTGGQDYTF. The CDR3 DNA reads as TGTGCCAGCAGCTCGCAGACAGGGGGACAGGACTACACCTTC.

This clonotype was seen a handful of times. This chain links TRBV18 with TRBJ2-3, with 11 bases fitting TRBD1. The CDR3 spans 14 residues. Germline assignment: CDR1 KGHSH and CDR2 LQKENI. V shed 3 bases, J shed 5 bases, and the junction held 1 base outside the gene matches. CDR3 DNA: TGTGCCAGCTCACCGGGGACAGGGGGAGATACGCAGTATTTT. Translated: CASSPGTGGDTQYF.

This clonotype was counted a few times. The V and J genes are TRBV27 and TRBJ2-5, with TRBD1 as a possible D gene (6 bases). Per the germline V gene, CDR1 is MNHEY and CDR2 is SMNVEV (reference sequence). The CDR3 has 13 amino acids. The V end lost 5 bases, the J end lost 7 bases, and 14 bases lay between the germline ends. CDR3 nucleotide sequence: TGTGCCAGCAGTCCCCAGGGGACCGGGACCCAGTACTTC. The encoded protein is CASSPQGTGTQYF.

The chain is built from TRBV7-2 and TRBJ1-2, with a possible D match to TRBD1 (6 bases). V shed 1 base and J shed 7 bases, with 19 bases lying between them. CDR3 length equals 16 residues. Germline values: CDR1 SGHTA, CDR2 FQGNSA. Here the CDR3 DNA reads TGTGCCAGCAGCTTAGGGGGCCAAATACAGGGCCGTGGCTACACCTTC. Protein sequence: CASSLGGQIQGRGYTF.

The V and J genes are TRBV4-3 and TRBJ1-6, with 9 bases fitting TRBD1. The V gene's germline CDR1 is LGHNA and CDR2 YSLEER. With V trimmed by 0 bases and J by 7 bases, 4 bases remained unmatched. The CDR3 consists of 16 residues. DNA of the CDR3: TGCGCCAGCAGCCAAGATGGGACAGGGCAGAATTCACCCCTCCACTTT. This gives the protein CASSQDGTGQNSPLHF.

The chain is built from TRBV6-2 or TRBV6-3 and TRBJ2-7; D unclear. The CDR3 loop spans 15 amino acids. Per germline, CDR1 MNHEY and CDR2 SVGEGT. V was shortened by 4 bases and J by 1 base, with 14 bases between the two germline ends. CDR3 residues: CASSFDPDGSYEQYF. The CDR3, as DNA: TGTGCCAGCAGTTTCGACCCGGACGGATCCTACGAGCAGTACTTC.

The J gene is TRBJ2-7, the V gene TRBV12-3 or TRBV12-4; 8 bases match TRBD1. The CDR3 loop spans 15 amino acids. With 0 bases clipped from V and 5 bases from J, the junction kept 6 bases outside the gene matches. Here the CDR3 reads CASSLAPDREHEQYF. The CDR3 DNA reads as TGTGCCAGCAGTTTAGCGCCGGACAGGGAACACGAGCAGTACTTC.

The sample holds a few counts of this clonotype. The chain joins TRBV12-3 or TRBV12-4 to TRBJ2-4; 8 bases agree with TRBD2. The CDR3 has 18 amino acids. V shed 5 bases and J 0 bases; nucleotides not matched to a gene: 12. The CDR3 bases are TGTGCCAGCAGTATAACTAGCGGACCCACGCTAGCCAAAAACATTCAGTACTTC. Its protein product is CASSITSGPTLAKNIQYF.

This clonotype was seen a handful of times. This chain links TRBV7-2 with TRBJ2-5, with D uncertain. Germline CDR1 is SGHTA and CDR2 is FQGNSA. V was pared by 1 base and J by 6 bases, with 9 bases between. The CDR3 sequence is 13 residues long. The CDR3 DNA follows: TGTGCCAGCAGCTTAGGGCTAGATCAGACCCAGTACTTC. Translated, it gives CASSLGLDQTQYF. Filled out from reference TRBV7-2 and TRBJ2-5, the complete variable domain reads GAGVSQSPSNKVTEKGKDVELRCDPISGHTALYWYRQSLGQGLEFLIYFQGNSAPDKSGLPSDRFSAERTGGSVSTLTIQRTQQEDSAVYLCASSLGLDQTQYFGPGTRLLVL.

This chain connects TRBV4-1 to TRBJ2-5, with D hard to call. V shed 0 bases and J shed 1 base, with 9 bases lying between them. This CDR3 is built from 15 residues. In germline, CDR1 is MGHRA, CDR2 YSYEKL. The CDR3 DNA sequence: TGCGCCAGCAGCCAAGATCTGGTACGCCAAGAGACCCAGTACTTC. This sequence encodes CASSQDLVRQETQYF.

The CDR3 region has the DNA TGTGCCAGCAGTTACCTCGGACAGGGGGTAAAACTGTTTTTT. Translation gives CASSYLGQGVKLFF. The chain combines TRBV6-5 with TRBJ1-4, with 10 bases identical to TRBD1. The V gene end was trimmed by 2 bases and the J gene end by 10 bases; junction bases not matched to a gene: 4. Germline V lookup: CDR1 MNHEY, CDR2 SVGAGI. The CDR3 length is 14 residues.

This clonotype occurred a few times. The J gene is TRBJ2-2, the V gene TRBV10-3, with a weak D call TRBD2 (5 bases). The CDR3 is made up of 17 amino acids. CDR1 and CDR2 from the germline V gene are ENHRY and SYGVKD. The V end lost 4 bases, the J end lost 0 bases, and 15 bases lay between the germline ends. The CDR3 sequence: CAISASYRGSNTGELFF. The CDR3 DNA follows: TGTGCCATCAGTGCTTCTTATCGCGGGTCGAACACCGGGGAGCTGTTTTTT.

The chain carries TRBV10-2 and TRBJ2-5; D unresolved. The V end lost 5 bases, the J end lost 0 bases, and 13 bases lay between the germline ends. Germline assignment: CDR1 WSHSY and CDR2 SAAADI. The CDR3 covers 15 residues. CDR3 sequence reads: CASSKWVGNQETQYF. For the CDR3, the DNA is TGCGCCAGCAGTAAATGGGTGGGGAACCAAGAGACCCAGTACTTC.

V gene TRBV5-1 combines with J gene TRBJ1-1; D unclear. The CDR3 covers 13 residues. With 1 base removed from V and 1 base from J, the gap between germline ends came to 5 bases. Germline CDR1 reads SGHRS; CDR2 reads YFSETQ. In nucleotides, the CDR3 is TGCGCCAGCAGCTTGTTCGGGAACACTGAAGCTTTCTTT. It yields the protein CASSLFGNTEAFF.

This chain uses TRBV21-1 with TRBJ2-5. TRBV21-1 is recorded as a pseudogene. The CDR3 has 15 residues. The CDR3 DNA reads TGTGCCAGCAGCAAAGTGACCGGAGCCTGGGAGACCCAGTACTTC. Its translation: CASSKVTGAWETQYF.

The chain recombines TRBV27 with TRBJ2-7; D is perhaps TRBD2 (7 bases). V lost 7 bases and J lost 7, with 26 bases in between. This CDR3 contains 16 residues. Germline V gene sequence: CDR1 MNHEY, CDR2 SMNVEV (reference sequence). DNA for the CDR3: TGTGCCAGCAATCCTCTCGGACTAGGGACACCTTGGGAGCAGTACGTC. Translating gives CASNPLGLGTPWEQYV.

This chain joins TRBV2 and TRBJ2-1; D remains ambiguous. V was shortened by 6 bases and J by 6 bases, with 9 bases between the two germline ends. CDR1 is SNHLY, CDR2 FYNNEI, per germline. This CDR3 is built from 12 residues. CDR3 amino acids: CASRSGPNEQFF. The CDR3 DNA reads TGTGCCAGCAGGTCCGGGCCCAATGAGCAGTTCTTC.

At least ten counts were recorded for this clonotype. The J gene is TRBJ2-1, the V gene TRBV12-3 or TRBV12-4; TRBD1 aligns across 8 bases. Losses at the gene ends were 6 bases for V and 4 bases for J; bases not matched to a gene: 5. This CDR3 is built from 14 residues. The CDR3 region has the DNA TGTGCCAGCAGCACGGACAGGGATTACAATGAGCAGTTCTTC. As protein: CASSTDRDYNEQFF.

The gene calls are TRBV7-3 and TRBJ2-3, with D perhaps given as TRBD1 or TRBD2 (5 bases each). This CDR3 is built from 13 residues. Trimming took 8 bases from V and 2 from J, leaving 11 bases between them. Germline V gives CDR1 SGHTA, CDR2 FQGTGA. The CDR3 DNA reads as TGTGCCAGCGGGGACGGACCCACAGATACGCAGTATTTT. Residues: CASGDGPTDTQYF.

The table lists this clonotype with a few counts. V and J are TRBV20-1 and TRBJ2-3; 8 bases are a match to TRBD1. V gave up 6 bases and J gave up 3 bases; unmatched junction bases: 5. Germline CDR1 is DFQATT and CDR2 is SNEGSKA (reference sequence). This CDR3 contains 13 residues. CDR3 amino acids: CSAVRQGTDTQYF. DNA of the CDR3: TGCAGTGCCGTCCGACAGGGGACAGATACGCAGTATTTT.

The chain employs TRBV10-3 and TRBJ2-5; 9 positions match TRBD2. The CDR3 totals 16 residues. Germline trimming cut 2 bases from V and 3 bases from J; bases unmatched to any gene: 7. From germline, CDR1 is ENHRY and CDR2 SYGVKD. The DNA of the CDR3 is TGTGCCATCAGTGAGGGGCTAGCGGGAACCAAAGAGACCCAGTACTTC. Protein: CAISEGLAGTKETQYF.

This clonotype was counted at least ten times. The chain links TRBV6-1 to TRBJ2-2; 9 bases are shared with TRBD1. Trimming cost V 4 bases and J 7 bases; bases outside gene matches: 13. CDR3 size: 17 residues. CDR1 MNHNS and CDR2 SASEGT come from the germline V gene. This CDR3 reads CASSAITGGVNYGELFF. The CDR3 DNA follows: TGTGCCAGCAGTGCGATAACAGGGGGCGTCAATTACGGGGAGCTGTTTTTT.